This is a list of T cell receptor beta chains from one sample in a study of PD-L1 blockade in urothelial cancer. Generated by immunoSEQ multiplex PCR, the TCRdb table keeps only in-frame clones and is missing some. The sample has about 120,000 clones; around 89% are singletons. Sequences were derived from PBMCs, sampled around atezolizumab (anti-PD-L1) treatment. The origin of the receptors is a man in his 60s with urothelial cancer. CDR3s include the opening cysteine and the closing phenylalanine or tryptophan. A D gene is named only where the DNA matches it firmly. Some rows mark clone size as missing; the rest say once, few, many or name a class of expanded clone.

TRBV28,TRBJ1-1,-,-,CASSLPGTEAFF,TGTGCCAGCAGTTTACCGGGAACTGAAGCTTTCTTT
TRBV18,TRBJ2-2,TRBD2,-,CASSPLSSGSNTGELFF,TGTGCCAGCTCACCATTATCTAGCGGGTCGAACACCGGGGAGCTGTTTTTT
TRBV28,TRBJ2-7,-,once,CASSLRAGEQYF,TGTGCCAGCAGTTTGAGGGCGGGCGAGCAGTACTTC
TRBV18,TRBJ2-5,TRBD1,-,CASSSTGVRETQYF,TGTGCCAGCTCATCAACAGGGGTCAGAGAGACCCAGTACTTC
TRBV5-1,TRBJ2-1,TRBD2,-,CASSLGGGMGSEQFF,TGCGCCAGCAGCTTAGGCGGGGGGATGGGTAGTGAGCAGTTCTTC
TRBV7-2,TRBJ2-5,TRBD1,-,CASSLGGQGAVETQYF,TGTGCCAGCAGCTTAGGGGGACAGGGGGCCGTGGAGACCCAGTACTTC
TRBV5-1,TRBJ2-3,TRBD2,-,CASSFGLAGDGTQYF,TGCGCCAGCAGCTTCGGTCTAGCGGGGGACGGGACGCAGTATTTT
TRBV5-4,TRBJ1-6,-,once,CASSRPDGINSPLHF,TGTGCCAGCAGCCGACCGGACGGGATAAATTCACCCCTCCACTTT
TRBV5-1,TRBJ2-2,-,-,CASSFPPGRGAGELFF,TGCGCCAGCAGCTTTCCCCCCGGGAGAGGAGCCGGGGAGCTGTTTTTT
TRBV6-5,TRBJ1-3,TRBD1,-,CASRMTGIGNTIYF,TGTGCCAGCAGAATGACAGGGATAGGAAACACCATATATTTT
TRBV19,TRBJ2-1,-,-,CASSIGLRTYNEQFF,TGTGCCAGTAGTATCGGTCTCAGGACATACAATGAGCAGTTCTTC
TRBV6-1,TRBJ2-3,-,few,CASNSLRSTDTQYF,TGTGCCAGCAATTCCCTACGGAGCACAGATACGCAGTATTTT
TRBV2,TRBJ2-2,-,-,CAKGRQGGTGELFF,TGTGCCAAAGGGAGGCAGGGAGGCACCGGGGAGCTGTTTTTT
TRBV5-1,TRBJ2-7,TRBD1,-,CASSLTGGYSYEQYF,TGCGCCAGCAGCTTGACAGGGGGTTATTCCTACGAGCAGTACTTC
TRBV28,TRBJ2-2,TRBD1,-,CASSSGQGTTGELFF,TGTGCCAGCAGTTCCGGACAGGGAACTACCGGGGAGCTGTTTTTT
TRBV28,TRBJ1-2,TRBD1,once,CASSSGQGSNGYTF,TGTGCCAGCAGTTCGGGACAGGGAAGTAATGGCTACACCTTC
TRBV5-5,TRBJ2-1,-,-,CASSPWGENEQFF,TGTGCCAGCAGCCCCTGGGGGGAAAATGAGCAGTTCTTC
TRBV5-1,TRBJ2-7,TRBD1,-,CASSTGTEYYEQYF,TGCGCCAGCAGCACCGGGACAGAATACTACGAGCAGTACTTC
TRBV4-3,TRBJ2-3,TRBD2,once,CASSQDKPLAGASSTDTQYF,TGCGCCAGCAGCCAAGATAAGCCCCTAGCGGGGGCCAGTAGCACAGATACGCAGTATTTT
TRBV27,TRBJ1-2,-,-,CASSWRATSSYGYTF,TGTGCCAGCAGTTGGAGGGCCACAAGTAGCTATGGCTACACCTTC
TRBV9,TRBJ1-1,-,few,CASSTSQGNTEAFF,TGTGCCAGCAGCACCTCGCAGGGGAACACTGAAGCTTTCTTT
TRBV4-1,TRBJ2-2,TRBD1,-,CASSQGQGAYTGELFF,TGCGCCAGCAGCCAAGGACAGGGGGCGTACACCGGGGAGCTGTTTTTT
TRBV28,TRBJ2-5,-,-,CASSTRSSVWWETQYF,TGTGCCAGCAGCACCCGGAGTAGCGTTTGGTGGGAGACCCAGTACTTC
TRBV28,TRBJ2-7,TRBD2,once,CASSLTGTSGRARSF,TGTGCCAGCAGTCTCACCGGGACTAGCGGGAGGGCCCGGAGCTTC
TRBV28,TRBJ1-2,-,-,CASSLMQKNGYTF,TGTGCCAGCAGTTTAATGCAGAAAAATGGCTACACCTTC
TRBV7-8,TRBJ2-7,TRBD1,few,CASSAGTGNFYEQYF,TGTGCCAGCAGCGCCGGGACAGGTAATTTCTACGAGCAGTACTTC
TRBV18,TRBJ1-4,-,-,CASSPVRRGEKLFF,TGTGCCAGCTCACCGGTCAGGCGGGGTGAAAAACTGTTTTTT
TRBV28,TRBJ2-7,-,-,CASSFLLVPYEQYF,TGTGCCAGCAGTTTCCTCTTAGTGCCTTACGAGCAGTACTTC
TRBV5-1,TRBJ1-2,-,once,CASSFGRVYGYTF,TGCGCCAGCAGCTTCGGCAGGGTCTATGGCTACACCTTC
TRBV7-2,TRBJ1-6,-,-,CASSLGTGGDSPLHF,TGTGCCAGCAGCTTAGGGACGGGAGGGGATTCACCCCTCCACTTT
TRBV5-8,TRBJ2-7,-,-,CASSWKQGRGVYEQYF,TGTGCCAGCAGCTGGAAACAGGGGCGGGGGGTCTACGAGCAGTACTTC
TRBV6-6,TRBJ2-1,TRBD1,-,CASSYGTENNNEQFF,TGTGCCAGCAGTTACGGGACAGAGAATAACAATGAGCAGTTCTTC
TRBV5-6,TRBJ2-1,-,-,CASSFDPGANEQFF,TGTGCCAGCAGCTTCGATCCTGGGGCCAATGAGCAGTTCTTC
TRBV7-9,TRBJ2-7,TRBD1,-,CASSPGQGFYEQYF,TGTGCCAGCAGCCCGGGACAGGGATTCTACGAGCAGTACTTC
TRBV25-1,TRBJ2-1,TRBD2,-,CASSDTGLGRGSYNEQFF,TGTGCCAGCAGTGACACCGGACTAGGGCGGGGGTCCTACAATGAGCAGTTCTTC
TRBV19,TRBJ2-5,TRBD2,-,CASSIPTSGSLGETQYF,TGTGCCAGTAGTATCCCGACTAGCGGGAGCCTAGGGGAGACCCAGTACTTC
TRBV9,TRBJ1-6,TRBD1,-,CASSVRDSDSPLHF,TGTGCCAGCAGCGTCCGGGACAGTGATTCACCCCTCCACTTT
TRBV19,TRBJ1-2,TRBD1,once,CASTPDRASGYTF,TGTGCCAGTACCCCGGACAGGGCTAGCGGCTACACCTTC
TRBV5-4,TRBJ1-3,-,-,CASRPPRAGNTIYF,TGTGCCAGCAGGCCACCGAGGGCTGGAAACACCATATATTTT
TRBV18,TRBJ2-4,TRBD2,-,CASSPSGGALAKNIQYF,TGTGCCAGCTCCCCGTCCGGGGGGGCCCTCGCCAAAAACATTCAGTACTTC
TRBV7-2,TRBJ2-2,-,-,CASSRESQNTGELFF,TGTGCCAGCAGCCGAGAATCCCAGAACACCGGGGAGCTGTTTTTT
TRBV7-9,TRBJ2-2,-,-,CASARGTANTGELFF,TGTGCCAGCGCCCGCGGGACAGCGAACACCGGGGAGCTGTTTTTT
TRBV28,TRBJ2-5,-,-,CASSYTIEQETQYF,TGTGCCAGCAGTTATACAATTGAACAAGAGACCCAGTACTTC
TRBV30,TRBJ2-1,TRBD2,few,CACQGRIGGLAGGVNEQFF,TGTGCCTGCCAGGGGAGGATCGGGGGATTAGCGGGAGGAGTGAATGAGCAGTTCTTC
TRBV4-1,TRBJ1-3,-,-,CATGDTFTSGNTIYF,TGCGCCACGGGAGACACATTTACCTCTGGAAACACCATATATTTT
TRBV5-1,TRBJ2-3,TRBD2,once,CASRVLSGALDTQYF,TGCGCCAGCAGAGTCCTTAGCGGGGCTCTAGATACGCAGTATTTT
TRBV4-3,TRBJ2-5,-,-,CASSQDLDSGETQYF,TGCGCCAGCAGCCAAGATTTGGACAGTGGGGAGACCCAGTACTTC
TRBV27,TRBJ2-1,TRBD1,-,CASSLEWDRVSSWGNEQFF,TGTGCCAGCAGCCTGGAGTGGGACAGGGTATCAAGCTGGGGGAATGAGCAGTTCTTC
TRBV18,TRBJ2-4,TRBD1,once,CASSPAGTGVLDGKNIQYF,TGTGCCAGCTCACCGGCCGGGACAGGGGTCCTTGATGGGAAAAACATTCAGTACTTC
TRBV28,TRBJ2-6,TRBD1,-,CASSPRLGRGRDGANVLTF,TGTGCCAGCAGCCCACGCCTGGGCAGGGGGCGCGACGGGGCCAACGTCCTGACTTTC
TRBV11-1,TRBJ1-2,-,-,CASSRVEGRSGYTF,TGTGCCAGCAGCCGCGTTGAGGGGAGGTCTGGCTACACCTTC
TRBV5-4,TRBJ1-6,TRBD1,-,CASSLGAGTGASPLHF,TGTGCCAGCAGCTTGGGGGCCGGGACAGGGGCATCACCCCTCCACTTT
TRBV5-5,TRBJ1-2,-,-,CASSLSTGTGYTF,TGTGCCAGCAGTTTATCTACAGGGACTGGCTACACCTTC
TRBV19,TRBJ2-7,-,-,CASALEDSYEQYF,TGTGCCAGCGCGCTCGAGGATTCCTACGAGCAGTACTTC